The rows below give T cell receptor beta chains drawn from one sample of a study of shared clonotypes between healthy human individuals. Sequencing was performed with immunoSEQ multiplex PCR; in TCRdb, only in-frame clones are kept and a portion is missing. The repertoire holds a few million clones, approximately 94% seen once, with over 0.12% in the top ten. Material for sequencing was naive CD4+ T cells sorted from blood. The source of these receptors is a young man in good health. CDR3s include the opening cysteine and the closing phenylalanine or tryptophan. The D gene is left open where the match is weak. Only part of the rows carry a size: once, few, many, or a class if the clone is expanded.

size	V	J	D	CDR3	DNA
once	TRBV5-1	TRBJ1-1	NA	CASSLPTGASEAFF	TGCGCCAGCAGCCTTCCTACAGGTGCTAGCGAAGCTTTCTTT
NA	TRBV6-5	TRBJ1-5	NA	CASSYSRGSQPQHF	TGTGCCAGCAGTTACTCTCGGGGGAGCCAGCCCCAGCATTTT
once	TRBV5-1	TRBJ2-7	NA	CASSLETTYEQYF	TGCGCCAGCAGCTTGGAGACCACCTACGAGCAGTACTTC
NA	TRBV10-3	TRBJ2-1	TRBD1	CATLRQGAYNEQFF	TGTGCCACCCTCAGGCAGGGGGCCTACAATGAGCAGTTCTTC
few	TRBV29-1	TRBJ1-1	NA	CSVEDRGRVMNTEAFF	TGCAGCGTTGAAGATCGTGGGCGGGTGATGAACACTGAAGCTTTCTTT
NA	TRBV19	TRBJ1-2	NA	CASSGGGGYGYTF	TGTGCCAGTAGTGGAGGGGGAGGCTATGGCTACACCTTC
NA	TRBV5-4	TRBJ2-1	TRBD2	CASSLGPSGRINEQFF	TGTGCCAGCAGCTTGGGTCCTAGCGGGAGGATCAATGAGCAGTTCTTC
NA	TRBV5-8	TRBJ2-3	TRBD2	CASSGGLAGGHIFSTDTQYF	TGTGCCAGCAGCGGAGGACTAGCGGGAGGCCACATATTTAGCACAGATACGCAGTATTTT
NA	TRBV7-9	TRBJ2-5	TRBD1	CASSLWTGGWWTQYF	TGTGCCAGCAGCTTGTGGACAGGGGGCTGGTGGACCCAGTACTTC
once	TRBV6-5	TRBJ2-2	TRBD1	CASSYSGTGVGELFF	TGTGCCAGCAGTTACTCAGGGACAGGGGTCGGGGAGCTGTTTTTT
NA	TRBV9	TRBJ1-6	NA	CASSVEVAGRSPLHF	TGTGCCAGCAGCGTAGAAGTGGCCGGGAGGTCACCCCTCCACTTT
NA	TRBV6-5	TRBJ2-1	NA	CASSYSYEAIAREQFF	TGTGCCAGCAGTTACTCATACGAGGCTATAGCCAGGGAGCAGTTCTTC
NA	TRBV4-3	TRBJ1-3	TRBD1	CASSQDYRTGDGNTIYF	TGCGCCAGCAGCCAAGATTACAGGACAGGGGACGGAAACACCATATATTTT
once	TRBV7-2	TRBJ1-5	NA	CASSSRSNQPQHF	TGTGCCAGCAGCTCGCGTTCTAATCAGCCCCAGCATTTT
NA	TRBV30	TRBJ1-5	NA	CAWSYAGTSNQPQHF	TGTGCCTGGAGCTACGCAGGGACGAGCAATCAGCCCCAGCATTTT
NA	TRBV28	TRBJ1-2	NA	CASSKLGNYGYTF	TGTGCCAGCAGTAAGTTAGGAAACTATGGCTACACCTTC
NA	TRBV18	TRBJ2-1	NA	CASSPISSAGQFNEQFF	TGTGCCAGCTCACCAATATCTTCGGCGGGACAGTTTAATGAGCAGTTCTTC